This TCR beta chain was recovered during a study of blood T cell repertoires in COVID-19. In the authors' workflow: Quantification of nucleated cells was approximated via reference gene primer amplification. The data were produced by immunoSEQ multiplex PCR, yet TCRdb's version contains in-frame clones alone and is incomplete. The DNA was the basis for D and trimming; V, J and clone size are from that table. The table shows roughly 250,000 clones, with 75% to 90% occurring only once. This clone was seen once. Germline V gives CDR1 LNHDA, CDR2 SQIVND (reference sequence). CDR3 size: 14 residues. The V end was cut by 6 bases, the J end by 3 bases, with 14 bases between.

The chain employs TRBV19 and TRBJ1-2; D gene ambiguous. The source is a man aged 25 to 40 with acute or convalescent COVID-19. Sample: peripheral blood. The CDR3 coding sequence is TGTGCCAGTAGAGCAGAGGCACCCTACTATGGCTACACCTTC. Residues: CASRAEAPYYGYTF.